This T cell receptor (beta chain) was identified in a study of shared clonotypes between healthy human individuals (dated by TCRdb to about 2020). With respect to the entire study: The cohort comprised two women and a few men aged 18 to 49 years. For each donor, three plates each were used for CD4 naive and CD4 memory, two plates were used for CD8 naive, and one plate was used for CD8 memory. To estimate repertoire size and how much clonotype sharing occurs between individuals, the study deeply sequenced the blood TCR repertoires of 5 or 6 healthy adults. To increase sequencing depth and limit assay-specific biases, different laboratories used diverse techniques to prepare libraries and sequence TCR repertoires. Leukapheresis yielded between about 0.9 and 9.5 billion PBMCs per donor. What the work shows at the level of the full study, not this receptor alone: Naive subsets generally had larger estimated clonotype richness than memory subsets did. Sampling was restricted to blood, and TCR repertoires in tissue are likely to differ from TCR repertoires in blood. Incomplete sequencing was indicated by rarefaction of sorted-subset datasets, despite the large sequencing depth. Sharing across several donors was observed for around 5% of naive CD4, about 3.2% of naive CD8, roughly 2.4% of memory CD4, and about 0.38% of memory CD8 clonotypes. Pairwise subsampling indicated that sequencing depth was expected to affect the degree of clonotype sharing among donors. Higher generation probabilities were observed for clonotypes shared by all four sorted-subset donors than for non-shared clonotypes. The genetic and exposure-history diversity represented was limited by the small number of donors.

The donors were healthy, HIV-negative adults who had no recently reported acute infections or vaccinations. All donors were Caucasian adults living in Nashville, Tennessee, USA. CD4+ T cells were enriched through magnetic negative selection, after which naive cells were positively selected on CD45RA and the remaining negative fraction served as the memory subset. Blood was collected by leukapheresis, and PBMCs were isolated by Ficoll-Histopaque density gradient centrifugation and then cryopreserved in liquid nitrogen vapor phase. Purity and quantity of every magnetically sorted T cell population were checked by analytical flow cytometry. Each sorted fraction had its genomic DNA isolated and then quantified by UV absorbance on a Nanodrop 2000c. The germline V end is reduced by 4 bases and the J end by 3 bases; junction bases left unmatched: 5. CDR1 and CDR2, per the germline V gene, are SGHAT and FQNNGV. Inclusive of the bounding cysteine and phenylalanine, the CDR3 is 14 residues long. Here the CDR3 DNA is all that survives: 42 bases in frame from base 1.

As to this clone: The clone's antigen remains unknown. No base quality information exists; no much larger clone differs at one position.

TCR CDR3 regions were amplified from genomic DNA by multiplex PCR using the deep immunoSEQ assay. Genomic DNA extracted from each cell subset was distributed evenly over all wells of several immunoSEQ 96-well plates, and each plate served as one replicate. For sorted subsets, each replicate PCR was loaded with 200 ng genomic DNA, equivalent to approximately 27,000 T cell genomes. Purified libraries were measured with a Qubit 3.0 fluorometer, size-checked on a Bioanalyzer 2100, and measured again with the KAPA Library Quantification kit. Every immunoSEQ 96-well plate was sequenced on a dedicated single-read 150-cycle Illumina NextSeq 550 flow cell. Concerning the study's data processing: The immunoSEQ output contained only junctional sequences without quality scores, so filtering could not match that applied to full-length reads. To assign V/J genes and CDR3, sequences were annotated using PyIR, a Python wrapper for IgBLAST v1.9, with IMGT germline references. Reads were filtered out if the reads had weak V/J assignments (E-value above 1e-6), no CDR3, stop codons, out-of-frame junctions, or ambiguous translated residues. V3J clonotypes were defined as sequences sharing an identical inferred V gene, J gene, and CDR3 amino acid sequence. Percentage overlap between repertoires was computed as shared unique clonotypes divided by the size of the smaller repertoire. RTK rarefaction, the Chao1 estimator, and Recon v2.1 estimates of unobserved clonotypes were used to assess repertoire richness. Generation probabilities were computed with OLGA for all TCRbeta clonotypes obtained by the gDNA method from several donors. Imported from immuneACCESS, the table was reduced by TCRdb to in-frame sequences with V and J called. These copies leave out some clones; in studies compared against another copy, an unresolved V gene accounts for under half, and the cause of the remainder is not known. That table supplies the V and J calls and clone size; D and trimming were determined from the DNA. The sample table shows hundreds of thousands of clones, and 55% to 85% are seen once. The ten largest clones add up to more than 1.5% of the sample.

The chain couples TRBV11-2 to TRBJ2-7; 8 of the junction bases match TRBD2. The receptor was derived from a woman in her thirties in good health. Sequencing was carried out using memory CD4+ T cells sorted from blood. The sample's cell subset or site label is to be understood as: CD45RA-negative fraction. The DNA is as follows: TGTGCCAGCAGCTCTACTAGCGGATTCTACGAGCAGTACTTC. The translation is CASSSTSGFYEQYF.